This T cell receptor beta chain appears in the sequencing data of a study of tumor-infiltrating lymphocytes in primary liver carcinoma. Total RNA amounting to 500 ng was the source from which TCR beta cDNA was made with a constant-region primer. Libraries of TCR beta came from three nested multiplex PCR rounds with slightly modified ARM-PCR. TCRdb re-called the multiplex PCR reads with MiXCR, one entry per CDR3 protein. Among 90,000 to 100,000 distinct CDR3 sequences listed, roughly 69% were seen once. From about 19-30 mg of unsorted bulk tissue, DNA and RNA were co-extracted together. This clonotype came up a few times. A read error may produce the germline difference seen at one junction end. The clonotype comes from a woman in her fifties or sixties with primary liver carcinoma and hepatitis B virus infection. Sequencing was done on a sample of liver tumor tissue from sampling region 5. The subset was: tumor region T5, tumor centre.

CDR3 in amino acids: CASSPDRGGTGTQYF. As DNA, the CDR3 is TGCGCCAGCAGCCCTGACAGGGGCGGCACAGGTACGCAGTATTTT. J is TRBJ2-3 and V is TRBV5-1, with TRBD1 identical over 8 bases. This CDR3 has 15 amino acids. Germline CDR1 reads SGHRS; CDR2 reads YFSETQ.